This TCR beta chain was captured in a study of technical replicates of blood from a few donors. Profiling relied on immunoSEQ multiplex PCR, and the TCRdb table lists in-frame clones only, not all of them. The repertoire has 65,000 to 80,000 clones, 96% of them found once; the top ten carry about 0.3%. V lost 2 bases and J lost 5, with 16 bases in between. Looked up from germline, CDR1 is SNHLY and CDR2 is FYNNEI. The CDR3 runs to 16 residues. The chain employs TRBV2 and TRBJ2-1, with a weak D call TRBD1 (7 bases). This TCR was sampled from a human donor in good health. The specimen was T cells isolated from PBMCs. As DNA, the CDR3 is TGTGCCAGCAGTGAACCCGACAGGGAGGCGGACAATGAGCAGTTCTTC. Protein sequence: CASSEPDREADNEQFF.